This T cell receptor (beta chain) was sequenced in a study of technical replicates of blood from four donors. J gave up 4 bases and V 7 bases, and 6 bases lay outside the gene matches. The CDR3 is 14 residues long. CDR1 and CDR2 from the germline V gene are MDHEN and SYDVKM. Libraries were prepared by immunoSEQ multiplex PCR; TCRdb keeps only in-frame clonotypes and omits some of them. The repertoire holds approximately 79,000 clones, with approximately 97% as singletons. The sequence derives from a human donor in good health. Sequencing was done on a sample of T cells isolated from PBMCs. V usage is TRBV28 and J usage is TRBJ1-3, with 8 positions matching TRBD1. DNA for the CDR3: TGTGCCAGCATTTCAGGGGGCTCGGGAAACACCATATATTTT. It codes for CASISGGSGNTIYF.